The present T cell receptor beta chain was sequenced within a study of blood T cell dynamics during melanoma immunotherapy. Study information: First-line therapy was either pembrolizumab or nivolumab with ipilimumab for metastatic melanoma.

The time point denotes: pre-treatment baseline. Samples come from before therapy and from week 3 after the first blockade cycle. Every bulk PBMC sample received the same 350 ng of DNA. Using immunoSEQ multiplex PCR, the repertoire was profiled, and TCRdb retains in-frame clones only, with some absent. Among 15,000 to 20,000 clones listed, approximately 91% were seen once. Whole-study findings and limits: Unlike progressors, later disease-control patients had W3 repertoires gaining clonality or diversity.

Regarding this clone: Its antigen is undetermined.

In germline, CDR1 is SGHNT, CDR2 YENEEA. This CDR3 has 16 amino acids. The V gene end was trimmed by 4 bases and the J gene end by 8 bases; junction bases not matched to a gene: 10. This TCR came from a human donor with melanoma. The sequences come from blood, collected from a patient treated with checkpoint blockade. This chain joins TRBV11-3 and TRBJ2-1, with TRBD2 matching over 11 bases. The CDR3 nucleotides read TGTGCCAGCAGCTATTCCCTAGCGGGAGGATTGGATGAGCAGTTCTTC. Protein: CASSYSLAGGLDEQFF.